The sequence of this T cell receptor (beta chain) was determined in a study of blood T cell repertoires in COVID-19. Looking at the study overall: T cells, B-cell-depleted T cells, or PBMCs supplied cDNA or gDNA.

The germline V gene has CDR1 SGHVS and CDR2 FQNEAQ. The V segment lost 5 bases and the J segment 2 bases; nucleotides outside the gene matches: 9. This CDR3 has 16 residues. The data were produced by immunoSEQ multiplex PCR, yet TCRdb's version contains in-frame clones alone and is incomplete. The sample carries some 150,000 clones, approximately 86% recorded once. Sample: peripheral blood. The source of this sequence is a woman between 55 and 75 years old with acute or convalescent COVID-19. This chain links TRBV7-8 with TRBJ1-5; 7 nucleotides match TRBD1. This chain's CDR3 is CASSPPGRGGNQPQHF. The CDR3 coding sequence is TGTGCCAGCAGCCCCCCTGGCAGGGGGGGCAATCAGCCCCAGCATTTT.